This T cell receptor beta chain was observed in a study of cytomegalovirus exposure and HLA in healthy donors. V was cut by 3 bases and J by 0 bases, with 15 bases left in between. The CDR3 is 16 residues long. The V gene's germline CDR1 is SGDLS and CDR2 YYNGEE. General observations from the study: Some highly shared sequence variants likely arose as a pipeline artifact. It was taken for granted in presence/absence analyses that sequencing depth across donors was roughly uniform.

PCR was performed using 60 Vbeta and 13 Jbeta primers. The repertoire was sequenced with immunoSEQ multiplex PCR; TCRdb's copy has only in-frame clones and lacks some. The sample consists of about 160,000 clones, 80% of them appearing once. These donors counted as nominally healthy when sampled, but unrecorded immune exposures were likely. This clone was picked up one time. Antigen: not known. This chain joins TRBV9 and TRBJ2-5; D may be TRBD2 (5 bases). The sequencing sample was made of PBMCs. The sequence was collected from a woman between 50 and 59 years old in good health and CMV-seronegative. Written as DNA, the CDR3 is TGTGCCAGCAGCGGCAGGACTGGAGAGTACCAAGAGACCCAGTACTTC. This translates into CASSGRTGEYQETQYF.